This T cell receptor beta chain is drawn from a study of T cell responses to AZD1222 COVID-19 vaccine. In the study overall: Second-dose intervals near 4 or 12 weeks were combined.

The data were produced by immunoSEQ multiplex PCR, yet TCRdb's version contains in-frame clones alone and is incomplete. The sample has under 35,000 clones; around 88% are singletons. A note on this clone: Its antigen is still unknown.

Study-level findings and limits: Clonal diversity was possibly underestimated; the donors were predominantly white British and more often female. Baseline seropositivity characterized only six or seven AZD1222 recipients. Repertoire sampling was restricted to post-peak T cell response timepoints.

The sequence was collected from an adult in good health. Sequenced here: peripheral blood, sampled on day 0 of AZD1222 vaccination.

The CDR3 nucleotides are TGCGCCAGCAGCTCCCTAACAGGGGGCAGAGTTGGGGACTATGGCTACACCTTC. This encodes CASSSLTGGRVGDYGYTF. The J gene is TRBJ1-2, the V gene TRBV5-1, with 9 bases matching TRBD1. J lost 3 bases, V lost 3 bases, and 15 bases had no gene match. Germline V CDR1 and CDR2: SGHRS, YFSETQ. This CDR3 region has 18 residues.